This is a list of T cell receptor beta chains from one sample in a study of blood T cell repertoires in COVID-19. The method was immunoSEQ multiplex PCR; TCRdb's version includes in-frame clones alone and lacks a portion of them. The data show about 180,000 clones, approximately 89% seen once. The specimen was PBMCs or T cells enriched from blood (not recorded which). Receptor source: a man aged 35 to 55 who had recovered from COVID-19. The CDR3 runs from the conserved cysteine through the conserved F or W. A D gene is named only where the DNA matches it firmly. For some rows the clone size is stated as once, few or many, or as a class when expanded; others skip it.

d_gene,v_gene,abundance,j_gene,CDR3nt,CDR3aa
TRBD1,TRBV5-1,-,TRBJ2-2,TGCGCCAGCAGCTTGTATCAGGGGGCCCGAAACACCGGGGAGCTGTTTTTT,CASSLYQGARNTGELFF
TRBD2,TRBV5-8,-,TRBJ2-7,TGTGCCAGCAGCCCCCGGGGGGCCTACGAGCAGTACTTC,CASSPRGAYEQYF
TRBD1,TRBV29-1,few,TRBJ1-2,TGCAGCGTTGAAGCTAGACAGGGGGCCTACACCTTC,CSVEARQGAYTF
TRBD1,TRBV5-1,-,TRBJ2-7,TGCGCCAGCAGCGTGGACGGGACAGGGGTCTACGAGCAGTACTTC,CASSVDGTGVYEQYF
TRBD2,TRBV20-1,once,TRBJ2-2,TGCAGTGCTAGTTATATAGCGGGACTGAACACCGGGGAGCTGTTTTTT,CSASYIAGLNTGELFF
-,TRBV25-1,-,TRBJ2-7,TGTGCCAGTGGGGAGTACGAGCAGTACTTC,CASGEYEQYF
-,TRBV5-1,-,TRBJ1-2,TGCGCCAGCAGCGAAACCGTGCCAGTCGTGAACTATGGCTACACCTTC,CASSETVPVVNYGYTF
TRBD1,TRBV5-1,-,TRBJ1-3,TGCGCCAGCAGCTATACCGGGACAGGGTCTGGAAACACCATATATTTT,CASSYTGTGSGNTIYF
TRBD1,TRBV5-5,-,TRBJ1-5,TGTGCCAGCAGCCCCCTACAGGGGGGTCAGCCCCAGCATTTT,CASSPLQGGQPQHF
TRBD2,TRBV9,-,TRBJ2-3,TGTGCCAGCAGCCCCCGGACTAGCGGGAGGGCCTCAGATACGCAGTATTTT,CASSPRTSGRASDTQYF
-,TRBV6-2/TRBV6-3,-,TRBJ1-5,TGTGCCAGCAGCCCTCCTGGGCTTCGGAGCAATCAGCCCCAGCATTTT,CASSPPGLRSNQPQHF
TRBD1,TRBV4-1,-,TRBJ1-5,TGCGCCAGCAGCCACATAGGACAGGGGGACCAGCCCCAGCATTTT,CASSHIGQGDQPQHF
-,TRBV20-1,-,TRBJ1-5,TGCAGTGCCAGTGGCCTCTCCCTAGGCAATCAGCCCCAGCATTTT,CSASGLSLGNQPQHF
-,TRBV7-9,-,TRBJ1-2,TGTGCCAGCAGCATCTTTAAGGCGGGTGGCTACGGCTACACCTTC,CASSIFKAGGYGYTF
-,TRBV29-1,-,TRBJ2-2,TGCAGCGTTGAAGAAGGTGGGGGCATGTCCGGGGAGCTGTTTTTT,CSVEEGGGMSGELFF
-,TRBV7-6,-,TRBJ1-1,TGTGCCAGCAGCTTAGGAGGAGGGAGGAACACTGAAGCTTTCTTT,CASSLGGGRNTEAFF
-,TRBV19,-,TRBJ1-2,TGTGCCAGTAGACAGGGTCTGGCTGGCTACACCTTC,CASRQGLAGYTF
-,TRBV19,-,TRBJ1-2,TGTGCCAGTAGTCCGGGGATTGCTAACTATGGCTACACCTTC,CASSPGIANYGYTF
TRBD2,TRBV7-3,-,TRBJ2-2,TGTGCCAGCAGCCGCCCACTAGCGGGAGGCCCCGGGGAGCTGTTTTTT,CASSRPLAGGPGELFF
-,TRBV10-2,-,TRBJ1-5,TGCGCCAGCGCGGCGGGGGGTCAGCCCCAGCATTTT,CASAAGGQPQHF
-,TRBV2,few,TRBJ1-2,TGTGCCAGCAGTGGGGGCAGGGGAGACTATGGCTACACCTTC,CASSGGRGDYGYTF
-,TRBV5-1,-,TRBJ1-2,TGCGCCAGCAGCTTGTACAGGGATGGCTACACCTTC,CASSLYRDGYTF